The clone carrying this T cell receptor (beta chain) was counted ten times or more. These data come from a study of CD8+CD57+ T cells in acquired aplastic anemia. Investigators profiled TCR beta VDJ and CDR3 from genomic DNA template. TCRdb independently ran MiXCR on the reads; one entry per CDR3 protein. Among some 160,000 distinct CDR3 sequences listed, more than 40% were seen once. By flow cytometry, patients selected for sequencing had shown an expansion of CD8+CD57+ cells. The CDR3 loop spans 13 amino acids. The V segment lost 1 base and the J segment 10 bases; nucleotides outside the gene matches: 1. CDR1 and CDR2 (germline): DFQATT, SNEGSKA (reference sequence).

This chain connects TRBV20-1 to TRBJ2-2; 12 bases line up with TRBD2. The receptor's source is a human donor with aplastic anemia. Material: sorted CD4+, CD8+, or CD8+CD57+ T cells (not recorded which) from PBMCs. The CDR3 region is CSARGLAGVELFF. In DNA form, the CDR3 reads TGCAGTGCTAGAGGACTAGCGGGAGTGGAGCTGTTTTTT.